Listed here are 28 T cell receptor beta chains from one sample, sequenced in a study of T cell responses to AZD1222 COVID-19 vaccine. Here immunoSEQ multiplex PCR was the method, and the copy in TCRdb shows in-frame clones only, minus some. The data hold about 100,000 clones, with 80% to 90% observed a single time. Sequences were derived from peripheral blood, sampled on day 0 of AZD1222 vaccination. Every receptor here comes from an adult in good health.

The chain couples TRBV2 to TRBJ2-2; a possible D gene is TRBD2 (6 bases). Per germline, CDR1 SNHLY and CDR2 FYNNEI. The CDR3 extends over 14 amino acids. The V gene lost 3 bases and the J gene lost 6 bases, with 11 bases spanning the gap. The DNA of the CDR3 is TGTGCCAGCAGTGAGGGGCTAGCGTCCGGGGAGCTGTTTTTT. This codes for CASSEGLASGELFF.

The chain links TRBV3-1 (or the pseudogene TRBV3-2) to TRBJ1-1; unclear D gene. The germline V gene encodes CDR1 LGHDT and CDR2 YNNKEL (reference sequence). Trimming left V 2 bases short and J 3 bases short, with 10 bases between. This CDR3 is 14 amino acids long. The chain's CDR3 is CASSQSGHDTEAFF. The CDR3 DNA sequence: TGTGCCAGCAGCCAATCGGGTCACGACACTGAAGCTTTCTTT.

In DNA, the CDR3 is TGTGCCAGTTCGGGACAGTCATATGGCTACACCTTC. Translated: CASSGQSYGYTF. V gene TRBV5-4 combines with J gene TRBJ1-2, with 7 bases that match TRBD1. The CDR3 runs 12 residues. The J segment lost 5 bases and the V segment lost 8 bases, leaving 6 bases of the junction unmatched. CDR1 is SGHNT, CDR2 YYREEE, per germline (reference sequence).

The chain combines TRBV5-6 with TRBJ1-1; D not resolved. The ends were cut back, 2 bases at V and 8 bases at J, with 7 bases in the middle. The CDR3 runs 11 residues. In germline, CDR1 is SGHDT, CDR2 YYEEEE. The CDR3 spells CASSFSEEAFF. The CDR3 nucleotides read TGTGCCAGCAGCTTCTCAGAAGAAGCTTTCTTT.

For the CDR3, the DNA is TGTGCCATCAGTGAGAGGGCAGAAAATGAAAAACTGTTTTTT. It specifies CAISERAENEKLFF. This chain uses TRBV10-3 with TRBJ1-4, with D uncertain. V lost 2 bases, J lost 5 bases, and 9 bases lay in between. The CDR3 totals 14 residues. The germline V gene encodes CDR1 ENHRY and CDR2 SYGVKD.

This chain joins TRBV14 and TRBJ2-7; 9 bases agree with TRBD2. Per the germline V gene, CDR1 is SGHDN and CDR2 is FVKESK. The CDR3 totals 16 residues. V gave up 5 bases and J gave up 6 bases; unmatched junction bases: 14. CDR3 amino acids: CASSKALAGVYAEQYF. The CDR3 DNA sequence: TGTGCCAGCAGCAAAGCCTTAGCGGGAGTTTATGCCGAGCAGTACTTC.

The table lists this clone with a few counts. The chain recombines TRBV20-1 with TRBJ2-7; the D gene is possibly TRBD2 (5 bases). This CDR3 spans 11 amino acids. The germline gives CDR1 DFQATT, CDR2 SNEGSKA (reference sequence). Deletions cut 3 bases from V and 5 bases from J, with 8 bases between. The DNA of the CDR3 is TGCAGTGCTAGTCGGGATGACGAGCAGTACTTC. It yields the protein CSASRDDEQYF.

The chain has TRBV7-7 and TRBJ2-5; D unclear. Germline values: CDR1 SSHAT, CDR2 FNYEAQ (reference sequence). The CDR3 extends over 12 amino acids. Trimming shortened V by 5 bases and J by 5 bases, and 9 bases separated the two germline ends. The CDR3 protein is CASSTSGETQYF. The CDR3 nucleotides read TGTGCCAGCAGCACGTCCGGGGAGACCCAGTACTTC.

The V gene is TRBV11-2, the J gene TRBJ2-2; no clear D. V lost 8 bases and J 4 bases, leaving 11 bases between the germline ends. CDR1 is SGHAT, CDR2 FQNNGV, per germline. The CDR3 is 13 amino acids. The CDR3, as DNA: TGTGCCAGCCAGTCCGTCGTCACCGGGGAGCTGTTTTTT. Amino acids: CASQSVVTGELFF.

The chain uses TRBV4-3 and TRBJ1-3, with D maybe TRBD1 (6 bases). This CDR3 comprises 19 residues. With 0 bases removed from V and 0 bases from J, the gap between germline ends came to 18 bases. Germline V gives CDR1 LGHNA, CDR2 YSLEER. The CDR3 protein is CASSQDLPVGQFSGNTIYF. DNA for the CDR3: TGCGCCAGCAGCCAAGATTTGCCGGTTGGACAGTTCTCTGGAAACACCATATATTTT.

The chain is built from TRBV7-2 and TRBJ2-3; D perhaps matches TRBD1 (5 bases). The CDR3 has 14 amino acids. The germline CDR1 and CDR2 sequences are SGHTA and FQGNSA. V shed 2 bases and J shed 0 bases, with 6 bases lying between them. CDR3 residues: CASSLRGSTDTQYF. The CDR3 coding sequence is TGTGCCAGCAGCTTAAGGGGCAGCACAGATACGCAGTATTTT. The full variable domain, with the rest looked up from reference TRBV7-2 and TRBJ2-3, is GAGVSQSPSNKVTEKGKDVELRCDPISGHTALYWYRQSLGQGLEFLIYFQGNSAPDKSGLPSDRFSAERTGGSVSTLTIQRTQQEDSAVYLCASSLRGSTDTQYFGPGTRLTVL.

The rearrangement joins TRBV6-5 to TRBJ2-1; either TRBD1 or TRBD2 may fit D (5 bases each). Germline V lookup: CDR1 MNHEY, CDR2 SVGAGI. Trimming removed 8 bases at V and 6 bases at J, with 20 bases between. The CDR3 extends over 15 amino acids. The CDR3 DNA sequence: TGTGCCAGCGTGGGGGACGGAATTCCTGGCAATGAGCAGTTCTTC. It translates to CASVGDGIPGNEQFF.

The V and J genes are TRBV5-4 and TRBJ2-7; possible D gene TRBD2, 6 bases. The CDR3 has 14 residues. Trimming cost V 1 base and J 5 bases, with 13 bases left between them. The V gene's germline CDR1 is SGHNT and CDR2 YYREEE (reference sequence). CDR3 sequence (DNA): TGTGCCAGCAGCTTGCGTAGGGGAGGCCACGAGCAGTACTTC. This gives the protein CASSLRRGGHEQYF.

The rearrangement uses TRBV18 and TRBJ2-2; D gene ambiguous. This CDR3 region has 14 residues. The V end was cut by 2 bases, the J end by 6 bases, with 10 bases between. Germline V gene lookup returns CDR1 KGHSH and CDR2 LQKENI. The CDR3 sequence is CASSPWDGSGELFF. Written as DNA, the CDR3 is TGTGCCAGCTCACCATGGGATGGGTCCGGGGAGCTGTTTTTT.

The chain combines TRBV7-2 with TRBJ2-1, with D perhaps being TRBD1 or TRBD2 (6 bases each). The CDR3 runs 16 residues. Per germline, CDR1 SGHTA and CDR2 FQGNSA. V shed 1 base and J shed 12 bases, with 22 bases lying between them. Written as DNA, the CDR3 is TGTGCCAGCAGCTTAGTGGGGGCGGGGCCCCAAGCTGGGCAGTTCTTC. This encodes CASSLVGAGPQAGQFF.

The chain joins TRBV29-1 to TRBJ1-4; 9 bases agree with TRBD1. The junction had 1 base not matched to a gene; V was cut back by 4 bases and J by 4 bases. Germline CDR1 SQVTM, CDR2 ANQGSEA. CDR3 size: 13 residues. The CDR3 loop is CSVVDRGNEKLFF. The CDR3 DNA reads TGCAGCGTTGTGGACAGGGGTAATGAAAAACTGTTTTTT.

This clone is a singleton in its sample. The chain's CDR3 is CASSRTDRGTNEKLFF. CDR3 coding DNA: TGTGCCAGCAGCCGAACCGACAGGGGGACTAATGAAAAACTGTTTTTT. This sequence joins TRBV7-9 and TRBJ1-4; 9 nucleotides agree with TRBD1. This CDR3 is 16 amino acids long. CDR1 SEHNR and CDR2 FQNEAQ come from the germline V gene (reference sequence). V lost 5 bases, J lost 2 bases, and 6 bases stayed unmatched.

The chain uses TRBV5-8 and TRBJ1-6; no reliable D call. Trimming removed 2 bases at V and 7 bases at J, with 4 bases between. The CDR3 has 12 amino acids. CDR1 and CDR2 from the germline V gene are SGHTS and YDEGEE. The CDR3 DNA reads TGTGCCAGCAGCTTCTTGAATTCACCCCTCCACTTT. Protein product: CASSFLNSPLHF.

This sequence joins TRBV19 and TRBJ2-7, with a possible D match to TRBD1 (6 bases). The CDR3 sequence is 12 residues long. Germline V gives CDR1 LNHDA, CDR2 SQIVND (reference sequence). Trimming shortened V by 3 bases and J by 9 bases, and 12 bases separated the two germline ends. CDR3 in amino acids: CASSIKGQGQYF. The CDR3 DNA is TGTGCCAGTAGTATCAAGGGACAAGGGCAGTACTTC.

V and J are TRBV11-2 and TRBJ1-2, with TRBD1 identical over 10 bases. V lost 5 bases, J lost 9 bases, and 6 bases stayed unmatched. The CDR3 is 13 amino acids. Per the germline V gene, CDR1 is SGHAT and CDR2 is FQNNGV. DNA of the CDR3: TGTGCCAGCAGCCCCGGGACAGGGGATCGCTACACCTTC. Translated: CASSPGTGDRYTF.

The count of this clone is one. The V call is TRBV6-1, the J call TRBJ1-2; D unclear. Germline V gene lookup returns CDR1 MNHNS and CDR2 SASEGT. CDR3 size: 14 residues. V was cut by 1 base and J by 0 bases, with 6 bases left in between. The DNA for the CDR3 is TGTGCCAGCAGTGAAGGAGGGACTAACTATGGCTACACCTTC. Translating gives CASSEGGTNYGYTF.

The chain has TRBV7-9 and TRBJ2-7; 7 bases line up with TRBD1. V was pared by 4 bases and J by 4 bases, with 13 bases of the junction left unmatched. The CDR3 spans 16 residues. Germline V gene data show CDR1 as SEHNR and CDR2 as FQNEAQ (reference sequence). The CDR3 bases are TGTGCCAGCAGCTCCACCAGTCCGGGACAGAAGTACGAGCAGTACTTC. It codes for CASSSTSPGQKYEQYF.

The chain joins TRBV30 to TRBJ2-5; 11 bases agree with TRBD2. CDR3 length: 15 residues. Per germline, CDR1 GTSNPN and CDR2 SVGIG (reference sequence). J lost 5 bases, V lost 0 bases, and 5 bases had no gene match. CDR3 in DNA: TGTGCCTGGAGTGTACTAGCGGGAGCGCGGGAGACCCAGTACTTC. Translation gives CAWSVLAGARETQYF.

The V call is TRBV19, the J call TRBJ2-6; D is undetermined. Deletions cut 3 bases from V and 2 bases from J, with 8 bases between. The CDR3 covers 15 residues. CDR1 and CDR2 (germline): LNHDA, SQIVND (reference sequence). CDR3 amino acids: CASSIQTTGANVLTF. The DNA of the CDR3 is TGTGCCAGTAGTATCCAAACCACTGGGGCCAACGTCCTGACTTTC.

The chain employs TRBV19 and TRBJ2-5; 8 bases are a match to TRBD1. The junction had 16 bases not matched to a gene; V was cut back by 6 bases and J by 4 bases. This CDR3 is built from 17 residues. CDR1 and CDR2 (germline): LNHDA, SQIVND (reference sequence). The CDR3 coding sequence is TGTGCCAGTAGCCTAAATATTGGACAGGGCCCTGGAGAGACCCAGTACTTC. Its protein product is CASSLNIGQGPGETQYF.

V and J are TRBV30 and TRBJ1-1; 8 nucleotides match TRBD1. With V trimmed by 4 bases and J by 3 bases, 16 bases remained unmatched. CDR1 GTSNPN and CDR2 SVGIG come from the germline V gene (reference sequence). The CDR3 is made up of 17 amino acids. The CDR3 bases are TGTGCCTGGACCAGGGGGCGAGGGGGGAGGTCGTACACTGAAGCTTTCTTT. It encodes CAWTRGRGGRSYTEAFF.

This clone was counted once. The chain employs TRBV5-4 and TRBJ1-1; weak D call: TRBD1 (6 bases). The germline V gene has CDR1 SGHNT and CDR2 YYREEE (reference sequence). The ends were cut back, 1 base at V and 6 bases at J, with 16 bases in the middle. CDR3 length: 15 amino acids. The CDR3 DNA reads TGTGCCAGCAGCTTGAGTAATAGGGGGGCTTCTGAAGCTTTCTTT. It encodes CASSLSNRGASEAFF.

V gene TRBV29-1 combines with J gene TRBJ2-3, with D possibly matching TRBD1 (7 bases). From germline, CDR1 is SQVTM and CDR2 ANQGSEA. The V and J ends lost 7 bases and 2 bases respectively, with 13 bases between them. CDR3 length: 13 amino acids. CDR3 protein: CSAGGGDTDTQYF. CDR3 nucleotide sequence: TGCAGCGCCGGAGGGGGCGACACAGATACGCAGTATTTT.